The clone carrying this T cell receptor (beta chain) was seen just once. The antigen is not known. Germline V CDR1 and CDR2: MNHNS, SASEGT. The CDR3 has 14 amino acids. The germline V and J ends were trimmed by 2 bases and 1 base, with 8 bases remaining between them. Data came from immunoSEQ multiplex PCR; TCRdb stores just in-frame clones and leaves some out. The sample has more than 140,000 clones, around 92% seen once. This sample stems from a study of T cell responses to AZD1222 COVID-19 vaccine. General study results and limits: CD4 TCRs associated with vaccination spanned spike, dominating at 160-218 and 743-854. After two AZD1222 doses, spike-specific TCR breadth and depth rose versus day 0. White British donors predominated, females outnumbered males, and clonal diversity was possibly underestimated. In all cases, repertoires were sampled only after the peak T cell response.

The TCR comes from an adult in good health. The chain carries TRBV6-1 and TRBJ1-1; no firm D call. The starting material was peripheral blood, obtained on day 0 of AZD1222 vaccination. Here the CDR3 DNA reads TGTGCCAGCAGTGAAAACTTGGAGAACACTGAAGCTTTCTTT. This translates into CASSENLENTEAFF.